Below, 17 T cell receptor beta chains from the same sample are listed, as sequenced in a study of CD8 T cells in ankylosing spondylitis. TCRdb reprocessed the 5' RACE reads with MiXCR, giving one entry per CDR3 protein. Seen here are more than 300,000 distinct CDR3 sequences, more than 9% observed once, and the top ten hold 8% to 9.5%. Specimen: blood, either unsorted or a sorted T cell fraction (not recorded which). Receptor source: a female donor with ankylosing spondylitis or in good health (not recorded which).

This clonotype appeared many times. V and J are TRBV29-1 and TRBJ2-7, with a tentative D call TRBD1 (5 bases). V lost 2 bases and J lost 5, with 34 bases in between. There are 20 residues in the CDR3. Germline assignment: CDR1 SQVTM and CDR2 ANQGSEA. CDR3 bases: TGCAGCGTTGAAAGTGCGGCACGTGTCTGGGGCGCCAGGGTTGGGAACGAGCAGTACTTC. Translating gives CSVESAARVWGARVGNEQYF.

This clonotype was found a few times. The chain couples TRBV7-9 to TRBJ1-1; a possible D gene is TRBD1 (5 bases). Trimming left V 5 bases short and J 5 bases short, with 9 bases between. The CDR3 has 12 residues. Germline CDR1 and CDR2: SEHNR and FQNEAQ (reference sequence). This CDR3 is CASSAGRTEAFF. In DNA, the CDR3 is TGTGCCAGCAGCGCAGGGAGGACTGAAGCTTTCTTT.

About this clonotype: A much more abundant neighbour one base away suggests this may be a read error. The genes are TRBV20-1 and TRBJ1-2; unclear D gene. The germline gives CDR1 DFQATT, CDR2 SNEGSKA (reference sequence). There are 12 residues in the CDR3. The DNA of the CDR3 is TGCAGTGCTAGAGATCAAGGCTATGACTACACCTTC. This translates into CSARDQGYDYTF.

The table lists this clonotype with many counts. The DNA for the CDR3 is TGCAGTGCCGCCCCCGGGACAGGGGACGGTTCACCCCTCCACTTT. Encoded protein: CSAAPGTGDGSPLHF. The chain couples TRBV20-1 to TRBJ1-6, with 10 positions matching TRBD1. With V trimmed by 6 bases and J by 9 bases, 11 bases remained unmatched. This CDR3 has 15 residues. CDR1 DFQATT and CDR2 SNEGSKA come from the germline V gene (reference sequence).

This clonotype was found many times. The chain has TRBV6-5 and TRBJ2-7, with D uncertain. The CDR3 contains 15 residues. V was pared by 0 bases and J by 4 bases, with 13 bases between. Germline V gene sequence: CDR1 MNHEY, CDR2 SVGAGI. The CDR3 loop reads CASSYSGTLGYEQYF. For the CDR3, the DNA is TGTGCCAGCAGTTACTCGGGCACGCTAGGATACGAGCAGTACTTC.

Concerning this clonotype: This clone may be a read error of a much larger clone one base away. This chain links TRBV5-1 with TRBJ2-3, with D possibly being TRBD1 (5 bases). The CDR3 is 15 amino acids. Per germline, CDR1 SGHRS and CDR2 YFSETQ. In DNA, the CDR3 is TGCGCCATCAGCTCAGCAGGGTCTCAGACAGATACGCAGTATTTT. Its translation: CAISSAGSQTDTQYF.

At least ten counts were recorded for this clonotype. The CDR3 region is CSAPSQFYGYTF. CDR3 DNA: TGCAGTGCTCCGTCCCAGTTCTATGGCTACACCTTC. This chain links TRBV20-1 with TRBJ1-2; D unresolved. Germline V gene lookup returns CDR1 DFQATT and CDR2 SNEGSKA (reference sequence). The CDR3 runs to 12 residues. V was cut by 5 bases and J by 4 bases, with 11 bases left in between.

This clonotype was counted between two and nine times. A junction end diverges from the germline sequence, so it may reflect a read error. The chain combines TRBV12-3 or TRBV12-4 with TRBJ2-3; D gene ambiguous. The CDR3 spans 13 residues. DNA of the CDR3: TGTGCCAGCAGTTTTGGCCCCGAAAATAAACTTGATTTT. Translated, it gives CASSFGPENKLDF.

This clonotype was recorded many times. The rearrangement uses TRBV6-5 and TRBJ1-5, with D unclear. This CDR3 region has 15 residues. Trimming removed 7 bases from V and 0 bases from J, with 13 bases in between. From germline, CDR1 is MNHEY and CDR2 SVGAGI. The CDR3 DNA reads TGTGCCAGCACTTCGAGTGGTGATAGCAATCAGCCCCAGCATTTT. It is translated as CASTSSGDSNQPQHF.

This clonotype was recorded many times. V and J are TRBV10-3 and TRBJ2-7; 9 bases map to TRBD1. CDR1 ENHRY and CDR2 SYGVKD come from the germline V gene. CDR3 length: 14 amino acids. The V and J ends lost 8 bases and 5 bases, in that order; junction bases with no gene match: 10. The CDR3 loop reads CAIAPTGGFDEQYF. In DNA form, the CDR3 reads TGTGCCATCGCCCCGACAGGGGGTTTTGACGAGCAGTACTTC.

This clonotype came up many times. V and J are TRBV15 and TRBJ2-3, with D perhaps TRBD1 (6 bases). Between the trimmed V and J ends, which lost 8 bases and 0 bases, there was a span of 12 bases. CDR3 length: 14 amino acids. The V gene's germline CDR1 is LNHNV and CDR2 YYDKDF (reference sequence). CDR3 sequence (DNA): TGTGCCACCGGGGACACTCCCAGCACAGATACGCAGTATTTT. It translates to CATGDTPSTDTQYF.

The chain has TRBV20-1 and TRBJ1-5; D perhaps matches TRBD1 (6 bases). This CDR3 is built from 15 residues. The germline CDR1 and CDR2 sequences are DFQATT and SNEGSKA (reference sequence). The ends were cut back, 4 bases at V and 0 bases at J, with 13 bases in the middle. Here the CDR3 DNA reads TGCAGTGCTAAACGGACAGTTTATAGCAATCAGCCCCAGCATTTT. This gives the protein CSAKRTVYSNQPQHF.

This clonotype came up a few times. The V gene is TRBV11-2, the J gene TRBJ2-7, with no clear D. The V and J ends lost 2 bases and 4 bases respectively, with 6 bases between them. The germline V gene encodes CDR1 SGHAT and CDR2 FQNNGV. The CDR3 is made up of 12 amino acids. In DNA, the CDR3 is TGTGCCAGCAGCTTAAACCGATACGAGCAGTACTTC. Protein: CASSLNRYEQYF.

This clonotype was recorded at least ten times. The chain carries TRBV20-1 and TRBJ2-7; perhaps TRBD2 as D (5 bases). Trimming removed 5 bases at V and 4 bases at J, with 18 bases between. Germline values: CDR1 DFQATT, CDR2 SNEGSKA (reference sequence). The CDR3 is 14 amino acids. The CDR3 reads CSAALPGGGYEQYF. CDR3 nucleotides: TGCAGTGCTGCCCTCCCAGGAGGTGGGTACGAGCAGTACTTC.

In this sample, this clonotype turned up many times. The chain has TRBV24-1 and TRBJ2-1; no clear D gene. Germline CDR1 and CDR2: KGHDR and SFDVKD. The V end was cut by 1 base, the J end by 7 bases, with 7 bases between. There are 13 residues in the CDR3. CDR3: CATSDFWGNEQFF. CDR3 nucleotides: TGTGCCACCAGTGATTTTTGGGGAAATGAGCAGTTCTTC.

Many counts were recorded for this clonotype. The chain is built from TRBV7-9 and TRBJ2-3; D is uncertain. V gave up 3 bases and J gave up 11 bases, with 18 bases separating them. The CDR3 loop spans 14 amino acids. CDR1 is SEHNR, CDR2 FQNEAQ, per germline (reference sequence). This CDR3 reads CASSFSSGLGKQYF. In DNA form, the CDR3 reads TGTGCCAGCAGCTTCTCGTCGGGCCTGGGTAAGCAGTATTTT.

This clonotype was counted ten times or more. The chain uses TRBV6-5 and TRBJ1-5, with unresolved D. Germline assignment: CDR1 MNHEY and CDR2 SVGAGI. The CDR3 extends over 18 amino acids. The V gene lost 4 bases and the J gene lost 4 bases, with 23 bases spanning the gap. CDR3 DNA: TGTGCCAGCAGTTCCGAGCCCGTTGGCAGATTGGGTAATCAGCCCCAGCATTTT. Translated, it gives CASSSEPVGRLGNQPQHF.